This TCR beta chain was documented in a study of OX40 agonist ivuxolimab in advanced cancers. Some clones are missing from TCRdb's copy, which holds only in-frame ones; the method was immunoSEQ multiplex PCR. The sample contains 57,000 or so clones, around 83% of which appear only once. Germline CDR1 SGHRS, CDR2 YFSETQ. This CDR3 comprises 13 residues. Trimming stripped 4 bases from V and 6 bases from J, with 12 bases between. V and J are TRBV5-1 and TRBJ2-3; D might be TRBD1 (5 bases). The specimen comprised CD4+ or CD8+ T cells sorted from blood, sampled in a trial of the OX40 agonist ivuxolimab. The clonotype originates from an adult with an advanced solid tumor such as melanoma, head and neck, liver or kidney cancer. CDR3 DNA sequence: TGCGCCAGCAGCATTCAGGGTGCCGATACGCAGTATTTT. Translating gives CASSIQGADTQYF.